This TCR beta chain was profiled in a study of cytomegalovirus exposure and HLA in healthy donors. Study details: Clustering assigned roughly 81% of the approximately 400 genotyped donors to the Caucasian-associated ancestry cluster.

The CDR3 loop spans 23 amino acids. In germline, CDR1 is GTSNPN, CDR2 SVGIG (reference sequence). Trimming took 3 bases from V and 1 from J; bases not matched to a gene: 29. 13 Jbeta primers and 60 Vbeta primers were used for the PCR. The protocol was immunoSEQ multiplex PCR, while the TCRdb copy is restricted to in-frame clones and leaves out a portion. Here the sample spans about 120,000 clones, 77% being singletons. About this clone: The antigen is unknown.

Healthy bone marrow donors made up the donors. General study results and limits: In vitro checks showed that a few CMV-associated chains really do target CMV antigens. Sequencing likely generated an artifact that appeared as a cluster of highly shared sequence variants.

Sequenced sample: PBMCs. V is TRBV30 and J is TRBJ2-3; 9 bases align to TRBD1. The source of this sequence is a man between 40 and 49 years old in good health and CMV-seropositive. CDR3 protein: CAWRGRTGDSGGVSSNCTDTQYF. The CDR3 DNA reads as TGTGCCTGGAGGGGCCGGACAGGGGATTCAGGCGGGGTTTCTAGCAACTGCACAGATACGCAGTATTTT.